This TCR beta chain was recorded in a study of T cell responses to AZD1222 COVID-19 vaccine. Assay used: immunoSEQ multiplex PCR; TCRdb lists only in-frame clones, some missing. Of about 78,000 clones listed, over 80% are singletons. This CDR3 spans 15 amino acids. With 8 bases clipped from V and 1 base from J, the junction kept 7 bases outside the gene matches. Germline V gene sequence: CDR1 MNHEY, CDR2 SVGAGI. The genes are TRBV6-5 and TRBJ1-5, with TRBD1 matching over 8 bases. The TCR was taken from an adult in good health. Sequencing used peripheral blood, obtained on day 0 of AZD1222 vaccination. The CDR3 here is CASVMTGDSNQPQHF. DNA for the CDR3: TGTGCCAGCGTGATGACAGGGGACAGCAATCAGCCCCAGCATTTT.